This T cell receptor (beta chain) was observed in a study of graft-versus-host responses after intestinal transplantation. Study results and caveats: Peak GvH clone levels in circulation were associated with early post-transplant HvG declines.

The CDR3 runs 14 residues. V was pared by 4 bases and J by 2 bases, with 13 bases between. Germline CDR1 SGDLS, CDR2 YYNGEE. Libraries were prepared by immunoSEQ multiplex PCR; TCRdb keeps only in-frame clonotypes and omits some of them. In the table there are more than 10,000 clones, around 80% of which are singletons. Remarks on this clone: Its antigen remains unknown.

The rearrangement links TRBV9 to TRBJ2-7; no clear D gene. Sequences were derived from PBMCs, sampled 494 days after intestinal transplant. This receptor was taken from a human patient who received an intestinal transplant, so some T cells may come from the graft donor. The CDR3: CASSPDPAPYEQYF. The CDR3 DNA follows: TGTGCCAGCAGCCCAGACCCCGCGCCCTACGAGCAGTACTTC.